Given below is one TCR beta chain in context. Antigen: not known. Trimming left V 2 bases short and J 6 bases short, with 8 bases between. The CDR3 sequence is 12 residues long. Germline CDR1 is SGHNT and CDR2 is YYREEE (reference sequence). The data originate from a study of shared clonotypes between healthy human individuals. Across the study: Each donor's CD8 memory used one plate, CD8 naive two, each CD4 subset three. Study-wide results and caveats: Around 5% of naive CD4 clonotypes were shared across a few donors.

Method: immunoSEQ multiplex PCR; TCRdb's copy keeps in-frame clones and lacks some. The sample holds approximately 980,000 clones, 70% to 85% seen once. The study enrolled healthy HIV-negative adults without recent acute infections or vaccinations as donors. This TCR derives from a man aged 18 to 30 in good health. Specimen: memory CD4+ T cells sorted from blood. The subset was: CD45RA-negative fraction. The V and J genes are TRBV5-4 and TRBJ1-2; tentatively, D is TRBD1 (6 bases). The CDR3 nucleotides are TGTGCCAGCAGCTTTAACAGGGATGGCTACACCTTC. It is translated as CASSFNRDGYTF.